Presented here are 22 T cell receptor beta chains from one specimen sequenced in a study of cytomegalovirus exposure and HLA in healthy donors. The study ran its PCR with 60 Vbeta and 13 Jbeta primers. The assay was immunoSEQ multiplex PCR, and TCRdb's table has in-frame clones only and misses some. The sample's table shows some 120,000 clones. Material: PBMCs. These receptors all come from a man aged 40-49 years in good health and CMV-seropositive.

This chain joins TRBV6-5 and TRBJ2-2; D perhaps matches TRBD2 (5 bases). Trimming removed 6 bases from V and 6 bases from J, with 11 bases in between. The length of the CDR3 is 13 residues. Germline CDR1 MNHEY, CDR2 SVGAGI. The CDR3 bases are TGTGCCAGCAGACTTCGGGGTTCCGGGGAGCTGTTTTTT. This gives the protein CASRLRGSGELFF.

The rearrangement uses TRBV7-6 and TRBJ2-1; a weak D match, TRBD1 (5 bases). Trimming removed 1 base at V and 9 bases at J, with 16 bases between. The CDR3 length is 15 residues. Germline CDR1 reads SGHVS; CDR2 reads FNYEAQ. The CDR3 nucleotides are TGTGCCAGCAGCTTAGAGGTGGGCAGGGCAGGTGAGCAGTTCTTC. Translated, it gives CASSLEVGRAGEQFF.

This chain uses TRBV7-3 with TRBJ2-7; 7 bases are shared with TRBD1. The junction had 5 bases not matched to a gene; V was cut back by 4 bases and J by 8 bases. Germline lookup yields CDR1 SGHTA and CDR2 FQGTGA. The CDR3 contains 12 residues. Here the CDR3 reads CASSSTGEKQYF. The CDR3 coding sequence is TGTGCCAGCAGCTCTACAGGGGAAAAGCAGTACTTC.

The chain uses TRBV6-5 and TRBJ2-7, with D possibly matching TRBD1 (5 bases). The germline V and J ends were trimmed by 5 bases and 2 bases, with 10 bases remaining between them. The germline V gene has CDR1 MNHEY and CDR2 SVGAGI. This CDR3 contains 13 residues. CDR3 coding DNA: TGTGCCAGCAGTCTCCAAGGGGCCTACGAGCAGTACTTC. Amino acid sequence: CASSLQGAYEQYF.

V is TRBV27 and J is TRBJ2-7; 7 nucleotides agree with TRBD1. The germline V gene has CDR1 MNHEY and CDR2 SMNVEV (reference sequence). The CDR3 loop spans 17 amino acids. Trimming cost V 5 bases and J 2 bases; bases outside gene matches: 15. The CDR3 sequence: CASSPQAGTAHPYEQYF. As DNA, the CDR3 is TGTGCCAGCAGTCCCCAAGCCGGGACAGCTCACCCCTACGAGCAGTACTTC.

V is TRBV4-3 and J is TRBJ1-1, with D possibly being TRBD1 (5 bases). Germline V lookup: CDR1 LGHNA, CDR2 YSLEER. V lost 0 bases, J lost 1 base, and 12 bases lay in between. The length of the CDR3 is 16 residues. CDR3 sequence: CASSQDSAGKNTEAFF. Here the CDR3 DNA reads TGCGCCAGCAGCCAAGATTCGGCAGGGAAGAACACTGAAGCTTTCTTT.

The chain uses TRBV2 and TRBJ1-1; 8 bases line up with TRBD1. The CDR3 is 17 amino acids. V trimming: 6 bases; J trimming: 3 bases; junction bases outside the gene matches: 15. The germline gives CDR1 SNHLY, CDR2 FYNNEI. CDR3 DNA: TGTGCCAGCAGAAACGAAAGGCCGGGACAGGCGTACACTGAAGCTTTCTTT. Translated, it gives CASRNERPGQAYTEAFF.

J is TRBJ2-7 and V is TRBV4-2, with 7 bases identical to TRBD2. V trimming: 0 bases; J trimming: 3 bases; junction bases outside the gene matches: 5. The germline gives CDR1 LGHNA, CDR2 YNFKEQ. The CDR3 length is 15 residues. CDR3 sequence (DNA): TGTGCCAGCAGCCAAGAGGAGCGGGGCTACTACGAGCAGTACTTC. Its protein is CASSQEERGYYEQYF.

V is TRBV6-5 and J is TRBJ2-2; TRBD1 matches at 8 bases. Germline V gene sequence: CDR1 MNHEY, CDR2 SVGAGI. With 7 bases clipped from V and 1 base from J, the junction kept 2 bases outside the gene matches. CDR3 length: 14 residues. CDR3 protein: CASNGQGNTGELFF. CDR3 DNA sequence: TGTGCCAGCAATGGACAGGGGAACACCGGGGAGCTGTTTTTT.

The rearrangement links TRBV5-8 to TRBJ2-5; the D is unclear. This CDR3 has 15 amino acids. The V and J ends lost 1 base and 1 base respectively, with 11 bases between them. Germline V gene lookup returns CDR1 SGHTS and CDR2 YDEGEE. In DNA form, the CDR3 reads TGTGCCAGCAGCTTGTCGGATCGGGTCCAAGAGACCCAGTACTTC. This sequence encodes CASSLSDRVQETQYF.

The J gene is TRBJ2-5, the V gene TRBV12-5; no definite D call. Looked up from germline, CDR1 is LGHNT and CDR2 is FRNRAP. The CDR3 is 13 amino acids. The germline V and J ends were trimmed by 4 bases and 5 bases, with 11 bases remaining between them. CDR3 sequence: CASGSTGEETQYF. The CDR3, as DNA: TGTGCTAGTGGTTCGACGGGTGAGGAGACCCAGTACTTC.

CDR3 protein: CAISDIGQGQETQYF. CDR3 coding DNA: TGTGCCATCAGTGACATAGGACAGGGGCAAGAGACCCAGTACTTC. This chain connects TRBV10-3 to TRBJ2-5, with TRBD1 matching 9 bases. J was trimmed by 2 bases and V by 3 bases; bases with no gene match: 4. This CDR3 comprises 15 residues. Germline V gene data show CDR1 as ENHRY and CDR2 as SYGVKD.

This chain connects TRBV27 to TRBJ1-1; TRBD1 agrees at 9 bases. Losses at the gene ends were 6 bases for V and 3 bases for J; bases not matched to a gene: 11. The CDR3 runs to 16 residues. From germline, CDR1 is MNHEY and CDR2 SMNVEV (reference sequence). In DNA, the CDR3 is TGTGCCAGCAGCCCTATACCGACAGGGGGACACACTGAAGCTTTCTTT. Its protein product is CASSPIPTGGHTEAFF.

The chain couples TRBV5-5 to TRBJ2-1, with D perhaps TRBD1 (6 bases). V was trimmed by 4 bases and J by 2 bases, leaving 13 bases between them. Germline CDR1 SGHKS, CDR2 YYEKEE (reference sequence). This CDR3 spans 15 amino acids. CDR3 DNA: TGTGCCAGCAGCCCAGGGGCTATTACCTACAATGAGCAGTTCTTC. Amino acid sequence: CASSPGAITYNEQFF. The entire variable domain, with the rest obtained from reference TRBV5-5 and TRBJ2-1, is as follows: DAGVTQSPTHLIKTRGQQVTLRCSPISGHKSVSWYQQVLGQGPQFIFQYYEKEERGRGNFPDRFSARQFPNYSSELNVNALLLGDSALYLCASSPGAITYNEQFFGPGTRLTVL.

This chain connects TRBV19 to TRBJ2-2; 10 bases align to TRBD2. Trimming removed 3 bases from V and 2 bases from J; junction bases left unmatched: 6. The V gene's germline CDR1 is LNHDA and CDR2 SQIVND (reference sequence). The CDR3 loop spans 17 amino acids. CDR3 nucleotide sequence: TGTGCCAGTAGTATTTACGGGACTAGCGCCAACACCGGGGAGCTGTTTTTT. This translates into CASSIYGTSANTGELFF.

V gene TRBV27 combines with J gene TRBJ1-4, with D uncertain. V lost 1 base to trimming and J lost 3 bases, with 6 bases between them. Germline assignment: CDR1 MNHEY and CDR2 SMNVEV (reference sequence). The CDR3 sequence is 14 residues long. The CDR3 DNA reads TGTGCCAGCAGTTTATTGGGCCCTAATGAAAAACTGTTTTTT. It translates to CASSLLGPNEKLFF.

The V gene is TRBV19, the J gene TRBJ1-3; D is possibly TRBD1 (5 bases). Trimming stripped 4 bases from V and 0 bases from J, with 13 bases between. CDR1 and CDR2 (germline): LNHDA, SQIVND (reference sequence). The CDR3 loop spans 16 amino acids. CDR3 DNA sequence: TGTGCCAGTAGTACCTCCGGACAAAACTCTGGAAACACCATATATTTT. This gives the protein CASSTSGQNSGNTIYF.

CDR3 residues: CASSRGDSLGGETQYF. As DNA, the CDR3 is TGTGCCAGCAGCCGTGGGGACAGCCTTGGCGGAGAGACCCAGTACTTC. The gene calls are TRBV28 and TRBJ2-5; 7 nucleotides match TRBD1. The germline CDR1 and CDR2 sequences are MDHEN and SYDVKM. V gave up 6 bases and J gave up 4 bases; unmatched junction bases: 14. CDR3 size: 16 residues.

The genes are TRBV5-1 and TRBJ1-5; tentative D call: TRBD1 (6 bases). The CDR3 runs 14 residues. V dropped 0 bases and J dropped 6 bases, with 10 bases sitting between them. Germline-derived CDR1 and CDR2 are SGHRS and YFSETQ. The chain's CDR3 is CASSLVGGAQPQHF. CDR3 DNA: TGCGCCAGCAGCTTGGTTGGGGGGGCTCAGCCCCAGCATTTT.

The chain has TRBV29-1 and TRBJ2-7; 9 nucleotides line up with TRBD1. The CDR3 is 16 residues long. V lost 3 bases and J lost 6; bases outside the gene matches: 15. The germline V gene has CDR1 SQVTM and CDR2 ANQGSEA. The CDR3 DNA is TGCAGCGTTGAGAAAGGGGGTCGGACAGGGGTCGGCGAGCAGTACTTC. It specifies CSVEKGGRTGVGEQYF.

V gene TRBV7-2 combines with J gene TRBJ1-4; TRBD1 is a possible D gene (6 bases). Per the germline V gene, CDR1 is SGHTA and CDR2 is FQGNSA. This CDR3 spans 15 amino acids. V was pared by 4 bases and J by 6 bases, with 15 bases between. Written as DNA, the CDR3 is TGTGCCAGCAGCTCATACAGGGAGAGAGATGAAAAACTGTTTTTT. Translation: CASSSYRERDEKLFF.

In nucleotides, the CDR3 is TGTGCCAGCAGTTACGGCGGGTTGGAAAATGAGCAGTTCTTC. Protein product: CASSYGGLENEQFF. This sequence joins TRBV6-5 and TRBJ2-1, with D possibly matching TRBD2 (5 bases). Trimming left V 2 bases short and J 7 bases short, with 12 bases between. Germline loops: CDR1 MNHEY, CDR2 SVGAGI. The CDR3 spans 14 residues.